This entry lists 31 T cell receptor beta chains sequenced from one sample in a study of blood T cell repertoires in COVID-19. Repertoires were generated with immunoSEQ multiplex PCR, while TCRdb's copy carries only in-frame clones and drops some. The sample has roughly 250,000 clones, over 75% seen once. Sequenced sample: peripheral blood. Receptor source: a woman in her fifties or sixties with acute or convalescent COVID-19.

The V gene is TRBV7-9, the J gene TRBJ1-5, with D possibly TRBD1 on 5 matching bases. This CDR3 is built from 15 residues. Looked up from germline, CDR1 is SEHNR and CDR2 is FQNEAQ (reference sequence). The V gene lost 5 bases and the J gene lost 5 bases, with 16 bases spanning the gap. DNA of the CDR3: TGTGCCAGCAGCCCAATAACGGGGGTTGATCAGCCCCAGCATTTT. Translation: CASSPITGVDQPQHF.

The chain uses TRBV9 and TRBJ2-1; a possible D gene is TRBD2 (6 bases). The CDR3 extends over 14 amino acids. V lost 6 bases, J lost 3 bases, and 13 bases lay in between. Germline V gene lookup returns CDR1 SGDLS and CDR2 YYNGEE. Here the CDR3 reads CASTGGNFYNEQFF. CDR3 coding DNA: TGTGCCAGCACTGGCGGGAATTTCTACAATGAGCAGTTCTTC.

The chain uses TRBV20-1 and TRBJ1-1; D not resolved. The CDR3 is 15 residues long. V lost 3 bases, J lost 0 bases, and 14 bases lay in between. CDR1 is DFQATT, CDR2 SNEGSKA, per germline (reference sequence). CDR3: CSASESDTMNTEAFF. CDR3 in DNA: TGCAGTGCTAGTGAGTCAGATACCATGAACACTGAAGCTTTCTTT.

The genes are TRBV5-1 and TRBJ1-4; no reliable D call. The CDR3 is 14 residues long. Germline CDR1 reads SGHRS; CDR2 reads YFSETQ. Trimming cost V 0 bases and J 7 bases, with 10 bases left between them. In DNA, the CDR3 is TGCGCCAGCAGCTTGGAGAGGGTGGGTGAAAAACTGTTTTTT. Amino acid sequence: CASSLERVGEKLFF.

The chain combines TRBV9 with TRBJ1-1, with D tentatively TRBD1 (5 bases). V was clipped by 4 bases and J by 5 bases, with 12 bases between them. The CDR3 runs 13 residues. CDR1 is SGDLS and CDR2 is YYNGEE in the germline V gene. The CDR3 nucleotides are TGTGCCAGCAGCACAGGCGTTGGAACTGAAGCTTTCTTT. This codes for CASSTGVGTEAFF. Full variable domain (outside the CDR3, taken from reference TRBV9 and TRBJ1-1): DSGVTQTPKHLITATGQRVTLRCSPRSGDLSVYWYQQSLDQGLQFLIQYYNGEERAKGNILERFSAQQFPDLHSELNLSSLELGDSALYFCASSTGVGTEAFFGQGTRLTVV.

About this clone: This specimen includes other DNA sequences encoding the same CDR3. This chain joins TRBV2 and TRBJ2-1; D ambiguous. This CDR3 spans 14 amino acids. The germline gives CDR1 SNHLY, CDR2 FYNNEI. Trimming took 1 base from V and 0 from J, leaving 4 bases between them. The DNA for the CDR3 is TGTGCCAGCAGTGAAGACAGCTCCTACAATGAGCAGTTCTTC. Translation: CASSEDSSYNEQFF.

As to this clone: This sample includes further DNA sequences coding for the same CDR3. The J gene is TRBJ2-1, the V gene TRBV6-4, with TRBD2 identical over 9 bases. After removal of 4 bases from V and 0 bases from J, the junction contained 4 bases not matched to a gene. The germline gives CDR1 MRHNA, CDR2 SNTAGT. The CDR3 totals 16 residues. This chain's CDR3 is CASSGLAGSSYNEQFF. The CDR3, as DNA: TGTGCCAGCAGTGGGCTAGCGGGGAGCTCCTACAATGAGCAGTTCTTC.

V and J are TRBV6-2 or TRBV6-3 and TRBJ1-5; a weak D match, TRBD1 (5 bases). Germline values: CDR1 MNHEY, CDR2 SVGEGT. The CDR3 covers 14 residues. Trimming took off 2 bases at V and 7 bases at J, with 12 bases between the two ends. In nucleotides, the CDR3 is TGTGCCAGCAGTTACGTTCAGGGTGGACAGCCCCAGCATTTT. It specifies CASSYVQGGQPQHF.

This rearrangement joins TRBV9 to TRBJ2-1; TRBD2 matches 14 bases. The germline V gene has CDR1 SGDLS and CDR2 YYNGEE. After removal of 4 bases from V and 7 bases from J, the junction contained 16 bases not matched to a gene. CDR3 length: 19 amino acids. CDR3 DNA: TGTGCCAGCAGCCCTCGGACTAGCGGGAGGTCATTTACCCCGAATGAGCAGTTCTTC. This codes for CASSPRTSGRSFTPNEQFF. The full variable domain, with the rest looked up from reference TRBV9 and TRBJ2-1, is DSGVTQTPKHLITATGQRVTLRCSPRSGDLSVYWYQQSLDQGLQFLIQYYNGEERAKGNILERFSAQQFPDLHSELNLSSLELGDSALYFCASSPRTSGRSFTPNEQFFGPGTRLTVL.

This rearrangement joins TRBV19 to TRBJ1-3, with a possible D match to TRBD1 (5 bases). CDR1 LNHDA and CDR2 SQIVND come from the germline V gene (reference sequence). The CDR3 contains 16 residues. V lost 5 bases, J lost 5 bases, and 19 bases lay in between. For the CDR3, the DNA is TGTGCCAGTAGTCCCAGGCCGGCAGGGCGGCGAAACACCATATATTTT. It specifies CASSPRPAGRRNTIYF.

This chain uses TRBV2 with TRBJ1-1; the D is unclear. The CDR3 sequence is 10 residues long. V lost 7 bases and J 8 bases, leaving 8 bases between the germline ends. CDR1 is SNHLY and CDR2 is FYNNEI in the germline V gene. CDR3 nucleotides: TGTGCCAGCAAAAGGGAGGAAGCTTTCTTT. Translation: CASKREEAFF.

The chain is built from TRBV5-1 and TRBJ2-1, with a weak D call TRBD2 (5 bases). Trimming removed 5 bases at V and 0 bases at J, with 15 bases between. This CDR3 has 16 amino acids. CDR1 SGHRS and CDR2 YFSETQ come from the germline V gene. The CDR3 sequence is CASRFLLGSSYNEQFF. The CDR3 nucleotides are TGCGCCAGCAGATTCCTCTTGGGGAGCTCCTACAATGAGCAGTTCTTC.

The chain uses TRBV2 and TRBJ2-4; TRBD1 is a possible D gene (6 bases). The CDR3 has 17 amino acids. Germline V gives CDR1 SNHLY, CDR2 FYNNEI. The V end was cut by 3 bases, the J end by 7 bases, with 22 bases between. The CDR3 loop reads CASSDPLQGTWGNIQYF. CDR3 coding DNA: TGTGCCAGCAGTGACCCACTTCAGGGGACCTGGGGCAACATTCAGTACTTC.

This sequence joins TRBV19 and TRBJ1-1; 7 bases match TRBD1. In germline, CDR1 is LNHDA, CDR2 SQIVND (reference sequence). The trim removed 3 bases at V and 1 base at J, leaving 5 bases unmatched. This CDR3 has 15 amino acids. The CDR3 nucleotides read TGTGCCAGTAGTATCACAGGGGTTCGGAACACTGAAGCTTTCTTT. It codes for CASSITGVRNTEAFF.

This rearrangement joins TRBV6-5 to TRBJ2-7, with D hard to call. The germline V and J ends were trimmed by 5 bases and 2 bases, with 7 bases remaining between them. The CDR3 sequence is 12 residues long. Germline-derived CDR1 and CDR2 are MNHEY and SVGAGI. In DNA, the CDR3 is TGTGCCAGCAGTCTTGACACCTACGAGCAGTACTTC. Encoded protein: CASSLDTYEQYF.

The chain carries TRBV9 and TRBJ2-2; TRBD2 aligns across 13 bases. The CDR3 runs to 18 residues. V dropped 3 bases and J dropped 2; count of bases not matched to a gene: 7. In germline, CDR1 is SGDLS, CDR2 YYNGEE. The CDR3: CASSEDWTSGSNTGELFF. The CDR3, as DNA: TGTGCCAGCAGCGAAGATTGGACTAGCGGGAGTAACACCGGGGAGCTGTTTTTT. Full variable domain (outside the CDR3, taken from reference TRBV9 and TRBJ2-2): DSGVTQTPKHLITATGQRVTLRCSPRSGDLSVYWYQQSLDQGLQFLIQYYNGEERAKGNILERFSAQQFPDLHSELNLSSLELGDSALYFCASSEDWTSGSNTGELFFGEGSRLTVL.

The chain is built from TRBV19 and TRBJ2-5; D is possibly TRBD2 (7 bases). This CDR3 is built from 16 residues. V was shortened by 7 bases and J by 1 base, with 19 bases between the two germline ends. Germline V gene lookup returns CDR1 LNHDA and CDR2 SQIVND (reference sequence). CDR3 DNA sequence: TGTGCCAGTACCCGCCGCGGGGGCGGTCCCCAAGAGACCCAGTACTTC. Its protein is CASTRRGGGPQETQYF.

The CDR3: CASNQQGTENSPLHF. In nucleotides, the CDR3 is TGTGCCAGCAATCAACAGGGAACAGAGAATTCACCCCTCCACTTT. The rearrangement uses TRBV2 and TRBJ1-6; D perhaps matches TRBD1 (6 bases). The germline gives CDR1 SNHLY, CDR2 FYNNEI. Deletions cut 7 bases from V and 7 bases from J, with 17 bases between. The CDR3 contains 15 residues.

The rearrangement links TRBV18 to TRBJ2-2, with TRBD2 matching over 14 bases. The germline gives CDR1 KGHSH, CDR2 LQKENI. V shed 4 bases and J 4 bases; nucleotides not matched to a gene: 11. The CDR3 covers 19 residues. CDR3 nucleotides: TGTGCCAGCTCACTCGTACCGGGACTAGCGGGAGCGGGCACCGGGGAGCTGTTTTTT. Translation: CASSLVPGLAGAGTGELFF.

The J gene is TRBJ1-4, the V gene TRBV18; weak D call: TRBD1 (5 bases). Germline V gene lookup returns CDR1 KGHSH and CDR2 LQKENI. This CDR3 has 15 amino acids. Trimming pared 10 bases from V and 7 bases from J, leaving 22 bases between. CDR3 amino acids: CATAPGGSSGEKLFF. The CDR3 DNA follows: TGTGCCACAGCTCCGGGGGGATCCAGCGGTGAAAAACTGTTTTTT.

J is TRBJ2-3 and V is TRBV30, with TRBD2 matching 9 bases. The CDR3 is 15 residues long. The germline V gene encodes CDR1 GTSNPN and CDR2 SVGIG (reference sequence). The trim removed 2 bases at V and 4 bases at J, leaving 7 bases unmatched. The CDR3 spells CAWSPTSGGPDTQYF. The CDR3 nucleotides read TGTGCCTGGAGTCCGACTAGCGGAGGACCAGATACGCAGTATTTT.

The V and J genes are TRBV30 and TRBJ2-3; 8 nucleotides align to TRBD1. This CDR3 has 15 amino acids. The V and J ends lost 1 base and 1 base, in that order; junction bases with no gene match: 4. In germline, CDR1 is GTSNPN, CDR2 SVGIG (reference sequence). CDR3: CAWSALGQGTDTQYF. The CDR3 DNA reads TGTGCCTGGAGTGCTTTGGGACAGGGCACAGATACGCAGTATTTT.

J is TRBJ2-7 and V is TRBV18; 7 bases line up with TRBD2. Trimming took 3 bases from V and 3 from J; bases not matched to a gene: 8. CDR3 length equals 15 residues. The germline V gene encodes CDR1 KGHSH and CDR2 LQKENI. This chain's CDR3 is CASSPTSGANYEQYF. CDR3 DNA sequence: TGTGCCAGCTCACCGACGAGCGGGGCGAACTACGAGCAGTACTTC.

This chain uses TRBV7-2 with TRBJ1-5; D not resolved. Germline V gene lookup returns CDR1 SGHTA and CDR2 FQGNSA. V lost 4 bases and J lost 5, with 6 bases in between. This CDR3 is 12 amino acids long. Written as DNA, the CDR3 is TGTGCCAGCAGCTCGTTCGATCAGCCCCAGCATTTT. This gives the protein CASSSFDQPQHF.

This chain's CDR3 is CASSPPTSGRAETQYF. The CDR3, as DNA: TGCGCCAGCAGCCCCCCCACTAGCGGGAGGGCAGAGACCCAGTACTTC. This chain uses TRBV5-1 with TRBJ2-5; TRBD2 agrees at 13 bases. The CDR3 is 16 residues long. The J segment lost 4 bases and the V segment lost 4 bases, leaving 7 bases of the junction unmatched. Looked up from germline, CDR1 is SGHRS and CDR2 is YFSETQ.

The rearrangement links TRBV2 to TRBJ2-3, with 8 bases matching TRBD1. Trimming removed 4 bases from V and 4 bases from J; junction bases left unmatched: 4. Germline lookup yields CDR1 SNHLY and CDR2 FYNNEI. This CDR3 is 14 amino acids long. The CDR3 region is CASSGGQAADTQYF. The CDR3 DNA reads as TGTGCCAGCAGTGGGGGACAGGCCGCAGATACGCAGTATTTT. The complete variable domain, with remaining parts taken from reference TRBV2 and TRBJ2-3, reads EPEVTQTPSHQVTQMGQEVILRCVPISNHLYFYWYRQILGQKVEFLVSFYNNEISEKSEIFDDQFSVERPDGSNFTLKIRSTKLEDSAMYFCASSGGQAADTQYFGPGTRLTVL.

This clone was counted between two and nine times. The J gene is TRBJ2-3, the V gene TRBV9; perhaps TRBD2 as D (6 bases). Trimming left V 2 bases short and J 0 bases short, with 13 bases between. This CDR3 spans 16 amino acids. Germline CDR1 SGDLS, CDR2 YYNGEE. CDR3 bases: TGTGCCAGCAGCGTTTATAGCGGAACTAGCACAGATACGCAGTATTTT. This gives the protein CASSVYSGTSTDTQYF.

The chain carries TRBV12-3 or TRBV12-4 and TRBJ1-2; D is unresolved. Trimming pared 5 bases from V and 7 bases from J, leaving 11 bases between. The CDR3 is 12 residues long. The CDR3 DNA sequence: TGTGCCAGCAGTCCTGTGTTGTCTGGCTACACCTTC. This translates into CASSPVLSGYTF.

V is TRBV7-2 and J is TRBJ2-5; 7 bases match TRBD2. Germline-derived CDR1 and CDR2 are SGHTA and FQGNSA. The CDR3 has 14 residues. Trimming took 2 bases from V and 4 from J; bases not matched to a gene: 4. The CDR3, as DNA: TGTGCCAGCAGCTTATTGGGGAGGGTAGAGACCCAGTACTTC. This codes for CASSLLGRVETQYF.

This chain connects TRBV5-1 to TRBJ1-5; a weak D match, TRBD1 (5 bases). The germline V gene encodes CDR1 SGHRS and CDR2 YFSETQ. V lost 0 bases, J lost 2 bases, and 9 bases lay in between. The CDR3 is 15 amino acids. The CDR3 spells CASSLGAGRNQPQHF. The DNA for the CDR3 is TGCGCCAGCAGCTTGGGTGCGGGACGCAATCAGCCCCAGCATTTT.

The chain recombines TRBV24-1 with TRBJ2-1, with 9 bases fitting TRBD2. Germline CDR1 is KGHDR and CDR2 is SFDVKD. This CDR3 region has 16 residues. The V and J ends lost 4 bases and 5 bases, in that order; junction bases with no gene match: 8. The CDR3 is CATSDVAGDYHNEQFF. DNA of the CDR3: TGTGCCACCAGTGACGTAGCGGGAGACTACCACAATGAGCAGTTCTTC.